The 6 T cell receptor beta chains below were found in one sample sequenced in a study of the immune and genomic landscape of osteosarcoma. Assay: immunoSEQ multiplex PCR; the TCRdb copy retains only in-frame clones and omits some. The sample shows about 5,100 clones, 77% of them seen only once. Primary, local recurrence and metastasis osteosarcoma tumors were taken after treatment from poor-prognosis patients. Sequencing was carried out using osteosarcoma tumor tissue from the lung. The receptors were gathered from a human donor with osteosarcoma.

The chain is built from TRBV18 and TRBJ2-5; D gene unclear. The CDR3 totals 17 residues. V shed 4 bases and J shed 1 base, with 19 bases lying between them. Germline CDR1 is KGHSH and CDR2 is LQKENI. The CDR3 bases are TGTGCCAGCTCACTAGACCGGATTTCTAGTTTCCAAGAGACCCAGTACTTC. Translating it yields CASSLDRISSFQETQYF.

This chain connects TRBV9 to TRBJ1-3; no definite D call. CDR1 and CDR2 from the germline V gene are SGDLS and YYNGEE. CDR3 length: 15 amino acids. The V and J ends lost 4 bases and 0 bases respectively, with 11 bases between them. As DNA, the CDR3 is TGTGCCAGCAGCCCCCGAAGTGGCTCTGGAAACACCATATATTTT. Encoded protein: CASSPRSGSGNTIYF.

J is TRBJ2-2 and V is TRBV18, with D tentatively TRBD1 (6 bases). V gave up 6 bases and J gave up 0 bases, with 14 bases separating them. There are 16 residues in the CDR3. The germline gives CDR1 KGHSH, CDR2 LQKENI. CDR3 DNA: TGTGCCAGCTCCAGACAGGTAGACCCGAACACCGGGGAGCTGTTTTTT. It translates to CASSRQVDPNTGELFF.

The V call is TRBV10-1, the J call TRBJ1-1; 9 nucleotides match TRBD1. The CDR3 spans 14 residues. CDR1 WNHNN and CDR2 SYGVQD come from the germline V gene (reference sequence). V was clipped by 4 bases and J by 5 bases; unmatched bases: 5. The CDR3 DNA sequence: TGCGCCAGCAGTGTCGGACAGGGGACGACTGAAGCTTTCTTT. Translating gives CASSVGQGTTEAFF.

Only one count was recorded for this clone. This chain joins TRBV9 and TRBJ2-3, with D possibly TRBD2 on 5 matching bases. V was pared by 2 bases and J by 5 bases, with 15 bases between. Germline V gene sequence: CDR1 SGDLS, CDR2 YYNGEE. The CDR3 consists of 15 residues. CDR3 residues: CASSVEQIRGDTQYF. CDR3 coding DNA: TGTGCCAGCAGCGTCGAGCAGATTCGGGGAGATACGCAGTATTTT.

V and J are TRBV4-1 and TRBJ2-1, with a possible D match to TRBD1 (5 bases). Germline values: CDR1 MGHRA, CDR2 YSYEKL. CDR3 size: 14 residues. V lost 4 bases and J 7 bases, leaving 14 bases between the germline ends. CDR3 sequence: CASSRGRVMNEQFF. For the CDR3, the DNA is TGCGCCAGCAGCCGCGGCAGGGTTATGAATGAGCAGTTCTTC.